These 11 T cell receptor beta chains were sequenced from one sample in a study of cytomegalovirus exposure and HLA in healthy donors. PCR employed 60 Vbeta and 13 Jbeta primers. Clones were read by immunoSEQ multiplex PCR, and TCRdb kept only the in-frame ones, dropping some. The sample records under 200,000 clones, around four fifths being singletons. Specimen: PBMCs. The source of these receptors is a man between 18 and 29 years old in good health and CMV-seronegative.

V and J are TRBV7-2 and TRBJ2-7; TRBD1 matches at 8 bases. Germline trimming cut 1 base from V and 5 bases from J; bases unmatched to any gene: 4. Germline V lookup: CDR1 SGHTA, CDR2 FQGNSA. The CDR3 consists of 14 residues. The CDR3 here is CASSLVQGAHEQYF. CDR3 nucleotide sequence: TGTGCCAGCAGCTTAGTGCAGGGGGCCCACGAGCAGTACTTC.

In this sample, this clone turned up a few times. The chain employs TRBV27 and TRBJ2-1; the match to TRBD2 covers 11 bases. Germline V gene sequence: CDR1 MNHEY, CDR2 SMNVEV (reference sequence). The V and J ends lost 3 bases and 7 bases, in that order; junction bases with no gene match: 5. The CDR3 runs 15 residues. The CDR3: CASSFLSSGRNEQFF. The CDR3, as DNA: TGTGCCAGCAGTTTCTTATCTAGCGGGAGGAATGAGCAGTTCTTC.

This clone has only one observation. The rearrangement links TRBV4-3 to TRBJ2-3; TRBD2 matches 7 bases. The CDR3 sequence is 17 residues long. Trimming cost V 1 base and J 6 bases; bases outside gene matches: 13. CDR1 is LGHNA, CDR2 YSLEER, per germline. CDR3 protein: CASSQGITSDRRDTQYF. In DNA, the CDR3 is TGCGCCAGCAGCCAAGGGATAACTAGCGACCGACGCGATACGCAGTATTTT.

The genes are TRBV6-1 and TRBJ2-7; 7 bases match TRBD1. The CDR3 covers 14 residues. The germline V gene has CDR1 MNHNS and CDR2 SASEGT. V shed 5 bases and J 4 bases; nucleotides not matched to a gene: 8. The DNA of the CDR3 is TGTGCCAGCAGTTCTGAAGGGGGCTGGTACGAGCAGTACTTC. This sequence encodes CASSSEGGWYEQYF.

There are a few counts of this clone. V usage is TRBV2 and J usage is TRBJ2-5, with a tentative D call TRBD1 (7 bases). Germline CDR1 SNHLY, CDR2 FYNNEI. This CDR3 contains 12 residues. V gave up 7 bases and J gave up 5 bases, with 11 bases separating them. The CDR3 coding sequence is TGTGCCAGCACGACAGGGAGGGAGACCCAGTACTTC. Protein sequence: CASTTGRETQYF.

The rearrangement uses TRBV9 and TRBJ2-1, with 8 bases aligning to TRBD1. The CDR3 totals 16 residues. CDR1 is SGDLS, CDR2 YYNGEE, per germline. The junction had 8 bases not matched to a gene; V was cut back by 4 bases and J by 2 bases. CDR3 in DNA: TGTGCCAGCAGCACCTCACCGGGACAGGCCTACAATGAGCAGTTCTTC. Protein sequence: CASSTSPGQAYNEQFF.

The rearrangement joins TRBV27 to TRBJ2-4, with D perhaps TRBD1 (6 bases). Trimming took 5 bases from V and 5 from J, leaving 10 bases between them. The germline gives CDR1 MNHEY, CDR2 SMNVEV (reference sequence). The CDR3 has 13 amino acids. This CDR3 is CASSRTVENIQYF. The CDR3 coding sequence is TGTGCCAGCAGTCGGACAGTTGAAAACATTCAGTACTTC.

The chain employs TRBV9 and TRBJ2-3; 7 bases map to TRBD2. This CDR3 is 16 amino acids long. V was clipped by 2 bases and J by 2 bases; unmatched bases: 8. Germline-derived CDR1 and CDR2 are SGDLS and YYNGEE. The CDR3 region is CASSVGGSLITDTQYF. CDR3 DNA: TGTGCCAGCAGCGTGGGGGGGAGCCTAATCACAGATACGCAGTATTTT.

In its sample, this clone was seen a few times. The chain has TRBV10-3 and TRBJ1-1; D is perhaps TRBD1 (5 bases). The germline V gene has CDR1 ENHRY and CDR2 SYGVKD. Between the trimmed V and J ends, which lost 5 bases and 2 bases, there was a span of 15 bases. The CDR3 runs 15 residues. The CDR3 spells CAISPDTLSNTEAFF. The CDR3 nucleotides read TGTGCCATCAGTCCGGACACCCTATCAAACACTGAAGCTTTCTTT.

J is TRBJ2-1 and V is TRBV15, with TRBD1 matching over 9 bases. This CDR3 is 12 amino acids long. Unmatched junction bases numbered 8, after V lost 11 bases and J lost 9 bases. From germline, CDR1 is LNHNV and CDR2 YYDKDF (reference sequence). The CDR3 reads CAGGTGWGEQFF. DNA of the CDR3: TGTGCCGGGGGGACAGGGTGGGGTGAGCAGTTCTTC.

The V gene is TRBV6-6, the J gene TRBJ1-3; D gene ambiguous. V was cut by 8 bases and J by 0 bases, with 2 bases left in between. CDR1 and CDR2 from the germline V gene are MNHNY and SVGAGI (reference sequence). CDR3 length: 11 residues. The CDR3: CASLSGNTIYF. For the CDR3, the DNA is TGTGCCAGCCTCTCTGGAAACACCATATATTTT.